The 16 T cell receptor beta chains below come from one sample, sequenced in a study of T-cell memory formation after mild COVID-19. Using its own MiXCR run on the 5' RACE reads, TCRdb lists one record per CDR3 protein. The sample has hundreds of thousands of distinct CDR3 sequences, around 17% seen once; the top ten hold around 12%. Sequenced: PBMCs or a T cell subset sorted from them (not recorded which). These receptors originate from an adult woman who had mild COVID-19 (a few samples of this study predate the infection). Cell type and time point are not known.

V gene TRBV7-2 combines with J gene TRBJ2-3; D not resolved. This CDR3 spans 13 amino acids. Trimming removed 5 bases at V and 0 bases at J, with 6 bases between. The germline V gene has CDR1 SGHTA and CDR2 FQGNSA. The CDR3 DNA reads as TGTGCCAGCAGCCGGTCGAGCACAGATACGCAGTATTTT. Its translation: CASSRSSTDTQYF.

This clonotype was counted a few times. The rearrangement uses TRBV6-5 and TRBJ2-3, with D maybe TRBD2 (5 bases). Trimming left V 6 bases short and J 2 bases short, with 9 bases between. There are 13 residues in the CDR3. Per the germline V gene, CDR1 is MNHEY and CDR2 is SVGAGI. CDR3 nucleotide sequence: TGTGCCAGCAGGGACTCTTACACAGATACGCAGTATTTT. Translating it yields CASRDSYTDTQYF.

The chain joins TRBV9 to TRBJ2-1; 9 bases map to TRBD2. CDR1 is SGDLS, CDR2 YYNGEE, per germline. The CDR3 spans 16 residues. The J segment lost 5 bases and the V segment lost 2 bases, leaving 8 bases of the junction unmatched. The CDR3 region is CASSVQGSGGNNEQFF. The DNA of the CDR3 is TGTGCCAGCAGCGTCCAAGGTAGCGGGGGAAACAATGAGCAGTTCTTC.

This clonotype has at least ten counts. In nucleotides, the CDR3 is TGTGCCAGCAGCGACATAGCGGGGGGCACCTACAATGAGCAGTTCTTC. This sequence encodes CASSDIAGGTYNEQFF. J is TRBJ2-1 and V is TRBV7-9; TRBD2 matches at 10 bases. Germline trimming cut 5 bases from V and 2 bases from J; bases unmatched to any gene: 6. Germline V CDR1 and CDR2: SEHNR, FQNEAQ (reference sequence). The CDR3 sequence is 16 residues long.

This clonotype appeared a few times. V usage is TRBV29-1 and J usage is TRBJ2-7; tentative D call: TRBD1 (6 bases). The V end was cut by 1 base, the J end by 4 bases, with 14 bases between. The CDR3 loop spans 14 amino acids. Germline V gives CDR1 SQVTM, CDR2 ANQGSEA. This CDR3 is CSVEGPQGAYEQYF. CDR3 bases: TGCAGCGTTGAAGGGCCACAGGGCGCATACGAGCAGTACTTC.

The J gene is TRBJ2-7, the V gene TRBV20-1; maybe TRBD1 (8 bases). V was pared by 2 bases and J by 4 bases, with 15 bases between. The CDR3 covers 14 residues. Germline V gene lookup returns CDR1 DFQATT and CDR2 SNEGSKA (reference sequence). CDR3 protein: CSARYGQGGYEQYF. DNA for the CDR3: TGCAGTGCTAGATACGGACAGGGAGGGTACGAGCAGTACTTC.

V is TRBV7-3 and J is TRBJ2-5; D remains unclear. Trimming shortened V by 1 base and J by 3 bases, and 12 bases separated the two germline ends. Germline values: CDR1 SGHTA, CDR2 FQGTGA. CDR3 size: 15 residues. The CDR3 coding sequence is TGTGCCAGCAGCTTAATAGGGCTAGAGGAAGAGACCCAGTACTTC. Its protein is CASSLIGLEEETQYF.

The chain is built from TRBV5-5 and TRBJ2-1; 7 nucleotides agree with TRBD2. J gave up 7 bases and V 0 bases, and 7 bases lay outside the gene matches. This CDR3 has 15 residues. Germline V gene data show CDR1 as SGHKS and CDR2 as YYEKEE (reference sequence). The DNA for the CDR3 is TGTGCCAGCAGCTTGGATCGGGGAGGGTGGAATGAGCAGTTCTTC. It encodes CASSLDRGGWNEQFF.

This clonotype occurred once. The chain has TRBV12-3 or TRBV12-4 and TRBJ2-1, with 12 bases matching TRBD1. Trimming removed 3 bases from V and 10 bases from J; junction bases left unmatched: 7. The CDR3 is 15 amino acids. The CDR3 reads CASSFKGQGAQEQFF. Written as DNA, the CDR3 is TGTGCCAGCAGTTTTAAGGGACAGGGGGCACAGGAGCAGTTCTTC.

This chain joins TRBV24-1 and TRBJ1-5; no clear D. Germline V CDR1 and CDR2: KGHDR, SFDVKD. Deletions cut 4 bases from V and 0 bases from J, with 6 bases between. The CDR3 spans 14 residues. CDR3 protein: CATSEVFSNQPQHF. DNA for the CDR3: TGTGCCACCAGTGAGGTGTTTAGCAATCAGCCCCAGCATTTT.

Only a few counts were recorded for this clonotype. V usage is TRBV7-9 and J usage is TRBJ2-7; D uncertain. The CDR3 length is 15 residues. CDR1 is SEHNR and CDR2 is FQNEAQ in the germline V gene (reference sequence). The V and J ends lost 7 bases and 0 bases respectively, with 16 bases between them. CDR3 loop: CASIGLGLSSYEQYF. Here the CDR3 DNA reads TGTGCCAGCATCGGGCTGGGCCTAAGCTCCTACGAGCAGTACTTC.

This clonotype was detected only a few times. The gene calls are TRBV5-6 and TRBJ2-7; D is undetermined. This CDR3 spans 16 amino acids. Trimming left V 4 bases short and J 0 bases short, with 17 bases between. The germline V gene encodes CDR1 SGHDT and CDR2 YYEEEE. As DNA, the CDR3 is TGTGCCAGCAGCGTTCGATTTGGACCGCACTCCTACGAGCAGTACTTC. It is translated as CASSVRFGPHSYEQYF.

The chain couples TRBV4-3 to TRBJ2-7; 13 nucleotides agree with TRBD2. The germline CDR1 and CDR2 sequences are LGHNA and YSLEER. The CDR3 runs 18 residues. The trim removed 1 base at V and 0 bases at J, leaving 6 bases unmatched. CDR3: CASSQGPGTSGTSYEQYF. CDR3 in DNA: TGCGCCAGCAGCCAAGGCCCGGGGACTAGCGGGACCTCCTACGAGCAGTACTTC.

V gene TRBV6-1 combines with J gene TRBJ2-6; D uncertain. This CDR3 has 14 amino acids. V gave up 7 bases and J gave up 5 bases, with 12 bases separating them. Germline V lookup: CDR1 MNHNS, CDR2 SASEGT. The chain's CDR3 is CASTRQSWANVLTF. CDR3 bases: TGTGCCAGCACCAGACAATCTTGGGCCAACGTCCTGACTTTC.

This clonotype was counted only a few times. V is TRBV28 and J is TRBJ1-6, with D possibly being TRBD1 (6 bases). V was shortened by 6 bases and J by 9 bases, with 15 bases between the two germline ends. The germline V gene has CDR1 MDHEN and CDR2 SYDVKM. The CDR3 loop spans 14 amino acids. CDR3 nucleotides: TGTGCCAGCAGGAAGGCGACAGGCCCTTCACCCCTCCACTTT. Translation gives CASRKATGPSPLHF.

The sample holds a few counts of this clonotype. The CDR3 spells CASSPRPISNQPQHF. CDR3 nucleotides: TGTGCCAGCAGCCCACGGCCGATTAGCAATCAGCCCCAGCATTTT. The rearrangement joins TRBV7-8 to TRBJ1-5; no clear D gene. The CDR3 extends over 15 amino acids. Deletions cut 5 bases from V and 0 bases from J, with 11 bases between. Germline loops: CDR1 SGHVS, CDR2 FQNEAQ.